One and the same sample provided the 8 T cell receptor beta chains below, sequenced in a study of beta chain features in type 1 diabetes. All of the isolated RNA was reverse transcribed, so expressed TCRB transcripts were sequenced. Assay used: immunoSEQ multiplex PCR; TCRdb lists only in-frame clones, some missing. The repertoire has 900,000 or so clones, roughly 15% of them found once; the top ten carry 0.023%. Sequencing was carried out using naive CD4+ T cells from blood. Receptors were obtained from a woman in her late teens or twenties in good health.

In this sample, this clone turned up a few times. V and J are TRBV18 and TRBJ2-1, with 9 positions matching TRBD2. CDR1 is KGHSH, CDR2 LQKENI, per germline. V lost 1 base and J lost 6; bases outside the gene matches: 19. The CDR3 consists of 20 residues. CDR3 sequence reads: CASSPRSPSGIVVASNEQFF. In DNA form, the CDR3 reads TGTGCCAGCTCACCACGATCACCTAGCGGGATTGTGGTAGCTTCCAATGAGCAGTTCTTC.

This chain uses TRBV2 with TRBJ1-1, with D hard to call. V was clipped by 1 base and J by 1 base, with 1 base between them. This CDR3 spans 12 amino acids. Germline-derived CDR1 and CDR2 are SNHLY and FYNNEI. CDR3 in amino acids: CASSEGNTEAFF. The CDR3 region has the DNA TGTGCCAGCAGTGAAGGGAACACTGAAGCTTTCTTT.

This clone was seen more than once but under ten times. The chain recombines TRBV7-9 with TRBJ1-1; tentative D call: TRBD1 (6 bases). The germline V gene encodes CDR1 SEHNR and CDR2 FQNEAQ (reference sequence). With 2 bases removed from V and 2 bases from J, the gap between germline ends came to 12 bases. The CDR3 loop spans 15 amino acids. The CDR3 DNA reads as TGTGCCAGCAGCTTAAAGGGGGATCCTAACACTGAAGCTTTCTTT. Translating gives CASSLKGDPNTEAFF.

The rearrangement links TRBV18 to TRBJ1-2, with a weak D call TRBD1 (6 bases). The V and J ends lost 3 bases and 7 bases respectively, with 24 bases between them. The CDR3 runs to 17 residues. CDR1 is KGHSH and CDR2 is LQKENI in the germline V gene. This CDR3 is CASSPRDPGVTLSGYTF. Here the CDR3 DNA reads TGTGCCAGCTCACCCCGGGATCCAGGGGTAACCCTCTCTGGCTACACCTTC.

The rearrangement links TRBV7-8 to TRBJ2-7; 8 bases line up with TRBD1. In germline, CDR1 is SGHVS, CDR2 FQNEAQ. CDR3 size: 16 residues. Trimming at V came to 2 bases and at J to 1 base, leaving 7 bases not matched to a gene. The CDR3: CASSLTTGVRSYEQYF. In DNA form, the CDR3 reads TGTGCCAGCAGCTTAACGACAGGGGTGCGGTCCTACGAGCAGTACTTC.

This chain uses TRBV18 with TRBJ2-7, with TRBD2 identical over 7 bases. The V segment lost 3 bases and the J segment 0 bases; nucleotides outside the gene matches: 8. In germline, CDR1 is KGHSH, CDR2 LQKENI. There are 16 residues in the CDR3. DNA of the CDR3: TGTGCCAGCTCACCCGGCTGGGGGGGAACCTCCTACGAGCAGTACTTC. As protein: CASSPGWGGTSYEQYF.

V gene TRBV7-9 combines with J gene TRBJ1-4, with D tentatively TRBD1 (6 bases). Between the trimmed V and J ends, which lost 4 bases and 4 bases, there was a span of 10 bases. The CDR3 spans 14 residues. Germline CDR1 reads SEHNR; CDR2 reads FQNEAQ (reference sequence). For the CDR3, the DNA is TGTGCCAGCAGCTCCGGACAGCTTAATGAAAAACTGTTTTTT. Translated: CASSSGQLNEKLFF.

In its sample, this clone was seen a few times. The chain is built from TRBV4-1 and TRBJ2-7; maybe TRBD1 (5 bases). Germline V gene lookup returns CDR1 MGHRA and CDR2 YSYEKL. V dropped 1 base and J dropped 5 bases, with 15 bases sitting between them. The CDR3 sequence is 15 residues long. The CDR3 DNA reads as TGCGCCAGCAGCCAAGTTAGGGGTAGGACCCACGAGCAGTACTTC. This sequence encodes CASSQVRGRTHEQYF.